This TCR beta chain was sequenced for a study of beta chain features in type 1 diabetes. V lost 2 bases and J lost 5, with 7 bases in between. Germline V gene sequence: CDR1 SGHNT, CDR2 YYREEE (reference sequence). The CDR3 covers 12 residues. TCRB transcripts that were expressed got sequenced, as all of the isolated RNA had been reverse transcribed. The data were produced by immunoSEQ multiplex PCR, yet TCRdb's version contains in-frame clones alone and is incomplete. Here the sample spans roughly 180,000 clones, about 13% being singletons. As for this clone: The antigen remains undetermined.

General observations from the study: All four CD4+ subsets of Type 1 diabetes patients contained TCRB CDR3s that were moderately but significantly shorter. Resolution of whether HLA type affects TCRB rearrangement was not achieved here.

The sequenced sample consisted of central memory CD4+ T cells from blood. The sequence came from a woman between 18 and 30 years old in good health. The rearrangement links TRBV5-4 to TRBJ2-5; TRBD2 is a possible D gene (5 bases). CDR3 bases: TGTGCCAGCAGCTTATGGGAGGAGACCCAGTACTTC. Translation: CASSLWEETQYF. Using reference TRBV5-4 and TRBJ2-5 for the parts outside the CDR3, the full variable domain is ETGVTQSPTHLIKTRGQQVTLRCSSQSGHNTVSWYQQALGQGPQFIFQYYREEENGRGNFPPRFSGLQFPNYSSELNVNALELDDSALYLCASSLWEETQYFGPGTRLLVL.